This TCR beta chain was sequenced during a study of OX40 agonist ivuxolimab in advanced cancers. Looking at the study overall: The costimulatory receptor OX40 (CD134) was targeted by ivuxolimab, a fully human IgG2 agonistic monoclonal antibody. Prior anti-PD-1, anti-PD-L1 or anti-CTLA-4 therapy was permitted, and about two fifths of dose-escalation patients had received checkpoint inhibitors. The paper describes the monotherapy dose-escalation part (N of about 52 patients) of the phase I trial of ivuxolimab. The point of sequencing TCRbeta in the periphery was to test whether ivuxolimab changed TCR sequence diversity and drove clonal T-cell expansion. Among the roughly 52 dose-escalation patients, some 19 had hepatocellular carcinoma, roughly 15 melanoma, 9 renal cell carcinoma and 9 head and neck cancer. Partial responses occurred in three dose-escalation patients: two with cutaneous melanoma and one with hepatocellular carcinoma. Intravenous ivuxolimab was administered to patients every 2 weeks at six dose levels: 0.01, 0.1, 0.3, 1.5, 3 and 10 mg/kg. In the dose-escalation cohort, over 65% of patients were male, and the mean age was around 60 years, with a range of about 23 to 90.

Overall results and qualifications from the work: Antigen specificity was not determined for the clonally expanded peripheral T cells. In partial responders in the 0.1-3.0 mg/kg groups, normalized peripheral clonal expansion was found to be among the lowest, especially among CD8+ T cells. At doses from 0.1 to 3.0 mg/kg, clonal expansion was seen in both CD4+ and CD8+ blood T cells between baseline and week 6. Low levels of normalized T-cell clonal expansion were also seen in some patients who did not respond. After ivuxolimab, more expanded clones were found on average in CD8+ T cells than in CD4+ T cells.

The trial excluded patients who had a history of autoimmune disease or were on systemic immunosuppression. Peripheral blood for TCR sequencing was drawn from every dose cohort at baseline, at cycle 4 day 1 and at cycle 7 day 1. The samples were taken from a phase I, first-in-human, multicenter, open-label dose-escalation trial of ivuxolimab. The trial enrolled adults with locally advanced or metastatic head and neck squamous cell, hepatocellular, melanoma or renal cell carcinoma. Before TCR sequencing, CD4+ T cells and CD8+ T cells were sorted from peripheral blood as separate populations. CDR1 and CDR2 are read off the germline V gene as SGHRS and YFSETQ. The CDR3 holds 14 amino acids from the cysteine to the phenylalanine. Solely the CDR3 DNA is kept, with 42 bases framed from the first base. For this chain, trimming is 2 bases at the V end and 7 bases at the J end, and the number of junction bases without a gene match is 4.

This clone appeared a single time. Its antigen is currently not known. No much larger clone exists at a distance of one base, and base qualities are not known. Genomic DNA was extracted from sorted cells for sequencing of the TCRbeta CDR3 region. TCRbeta CDR3 regions were sequenced using the immunoSEQ Assay. Imported from immuneACCESS, the table was reduced by TCRdb to in-frame sequences with V and J called. These copies leave out some clones; in studies compared against another copy, an unresolved V gene accounts for under half, and the cause of the remainder is not known. In this sample the table shows over 45,000 clones, 85% to 90% of which occur a single time. Together, the top ten hold around 1.5% of the sample.

The chain is encoded by TRBV5-1 joined to TRBJ2-1, with 9 bases aligning to TRBD2. This receptor was identified in an adult with an advanced solid tumor such as melanoma, head and neck, liver or kidney cancer. Sample: CD4+ or CD8+ T cells sorted from blood, taken in a trial of the OX40 agonist ivuxolimab. The nucleotides are TGCGCCAGCAGCTTTAGCGGGAGTTCAAATGAGCAGTTCTTC. Its protein reads: CASSFSGSSNEQFF.